A single sample gave rise to the 24 T cell receptor beta chains below, sequenced in a study of blood T cells in healthy people across ages. A J-beta primer mix and a sample-barcoded 5' primer were used in a second PCR of roughly 6 to 11 cycles. One entry per CDR3 protein, called by TCRdb with MiXCR from the 5' RACE reads. This table has hundreds of thousands of distinct CDR3 sequences, about 42% appearing once. Sequenced input: blood. The receptors were gathered from a man at least 80 years old in good health.

The rearrangement links TRBV25-1 to TRBJ2-5; D unresolved. Germline-derived CDR1 and CDR2 are MGHDK and SYGVNS. Deletions cut 7 bases from V and 11 bases from J, with 20 bases between. This CDR3 comprises 13 residues. The CDR3 is CASTGFLYNEQYF. The CDR3 DNA is TGTGCCAGCACGGGTTTCCTTTACAATGAGCAGTACTTC.

In this sample, this clonotype turned up a few times. The chain employs TRBV20-1 and TRBJ2-1; TRBD1 is a possible D gene (5 bases). Looked up from germline, CDR1 is DFQATT and CDR2 is SNEGSKA (reference sequence). This CDR3 has 15 amino acids. V dropped 6 bases and J dropped 4 bases, with 19 bases sitting between them. DNA for the CDR3: TGCAGTGCCCAGACGCCCACAGGCGTTTACAATGAGCAGTTCTTC. Translating it yields CSAQTPTGVYNEQFF.

This clonotype showed up just a few times. This sequence joins TRBV9 and TRBJ2-1, with 10 positions matching TRBD2. The CDR3 is 15 residues long. CDR1 is SGDLS, CDR2 YYNGEE, per germline. With 2 bases clipped from V and 6 bases from J, the junction kept 5 bases outside the gene matches. The CDR3 protein is CASSVSGRAPNEQFF. The CDR3 bases are TGTGCCAGCAGCGTGAGCGGGAGGGCCCCCAATGAGCAGTTCTTC.

J is TRBJ2-1 and V is TRBV28; the D gene is possibly TRBD2 (6 bases). The CDR3 covers 16 residues. Trimming shortened V by 3 bases and J by 0 bases, and 12 bases separated the two germline ends. Germline V gene sequence: CDR1 MDHEN, CDR2 SYDVKM. The CDR3 DNA is TGTGCCAGCAGTTTTTGGGACTCGGGCTCCTACAATGAGCAGTTCTTC. Its protein is CASSFWDSGSYNEQFF. Full variable domain (remainder filled in from reference TRBV28 and TRBJ2-1): DVKVTQSSRYLVKRTGEKVFLECVQDMDHENMFWYRQDPGLGLRLIYFSYDVKMKEKGDIPEGYSVSREKKERFSLILESASTNQTSMYLCASSFWDSGSYNEQFFGPGTRLTVL.

The chain recombines TRBV7-2 with TRBJ2-1; D gene unclear. V shed 1 base and J shed 10 bases, with 14 bases lying between them. The CDR3 length is 14 residues. Per germline, CDR1 SGHTA and CDR2 FQGNSA. CDR3 region: CASSLVGSPWEQFF. CDR3 coding DNA: TGTGCCAGCAGCTTAGTGGGCTCCCCATGGGAGCAGTTCTTC.

The V call is TRBV29-1, the J call TRBJ1-5, with D perhaps TRBD1 (5 bases). Trimming cost V 4 bases and J 5 bases, with 15 bases left between them. CDR3 length: 14 residues. Germline lookup yields CDR1 SQVTM and CDR2 ANQGSEA. CDR3: CSVVQDRVDQPQHF. The CDR3 DNA reads as TGCAGCGTTGTACAGGATAGGGTGGATCAGCCCCAGCATTTT.

This chain joins TRBV6-6 and TRBJ2-2; tentative D call: TRBD2 (5 bases). In germline, CDR1 is MNHNY, CDR2 SVGAGI (reference sequence). The CDR3 sequence is 14 residues long. V lost 6 bases, J lost 6 bases, and 14 bases lay in between. The CDR3 region is CASSNRTFPGELFF. CDR3 DNA: TGTGCCAGCAGCAATAGGACTTTCCCCGGGGAGCTGTTTTTT.

This chain joins TRBV7-2 and TRBJ2-5, with D possibly TRBD1 on 6 matching bases. V gave up 5 bases and J gave up 5 bases, with 15 bases separating them. The germline V gene has CDR1 SGHTA and CDR2 FQGNSA. The length of the CDR3 is 14 residues. The CDR3 region has the DNA TGTGCCAGCAGCCCAGTGGGGCAGGGGGAGACCCAGTACTTC. Protein product: CASSPVGQGETQYF.

The chain couples TRBV6-2 or TRBV6-3 to TRBJ1-3; D call uncertain. This CDR3 region has 13 residues. With 4 bases removed from V and 0 bases from J, the gap between germline ends came to 4 bases. Germline V CDR1 and CDR2: MNHEY, SVGEGT. The CDR3 DNA sequence: TGTGCCAGCAGTTCCAACTCTGGAAACACCATATATTTT. Protein product: CASSSNSGNTIYF.

The DNA for the CDR3 is TGTGCCACCAGCAGAGACGGGAACTCCTACAATGAGCAGTACTTC. This encodes CATSRDGNSYNEQYF. The chain recombines TRBV15 with TRBJ2-1; TRBD2 is a possible D gene (5 bases). Gene TRBJ2-7 matches the end of the DNA better, so the J call may be wrong. In germline, CDR1 is LNHNV, CDR2 YYDKDF (reference sequence). CDR3 length: 15 amino acids.

The chain carries TRBV29-1 and TRBJ2-1; D is unresolved. Trimming pared 8 bases from V and 2 bases from J, leaving 10 bases between. Germline values: CDR1 SQVTM, CDR2 ANQGSEA. This CDR3 has 12 residues. CDR3 bases: TGCAGCTGCGTTCCTACCTACAATGAGCAGTTCTTC. This translates into CSCVPTYNEQFF.

The J gene is TRBJ2-3, the V gene TRBV18, with a tentative D call TRBD2 (5 bases). There are 15 residues in the CDR3. Germline-derived CDR1 and CDR2 are KGHSH and LQKENI. V gave up 0 bases and J gave up 4 bases, with 11 bases separating them. The CDR3 DNA sequence: TGTGCCAGCTCACCACCGGCGAGGGCCGCAGATACGCAGTATTTT. Translating it yields CASSPPARAADTQYF.

This rearrangement joins TRBV15 to TRBJ2-1, with 7 bases identical to TRBD2. The germline V gene encodes CDR1 LNHNV and CDR2 YYDKDF (reference sequence). Trimming at V came to 2 bases and at J to 0 bases, leaving 7 bases not matched to a gene. This CDR3 region has 17 residues. The DNA for the CDR3 is TGTGCCACCAGCAGAACTAGGACTAGAAGCTCCTACAATGAGCAGTTCTTC. Its protein is CATSRTRTRSSYNEQFF.

V usage is TRBV4-1 and J usage is TRBJ2-1; D uncertain. Germline-derived CDR1 and CDR2 are MGHRA and YSYEKL. The V end lost 8 bases, the J end lost 0 bases, and 14 bases lay between the germline ends. The CDR3 consists of 15 residues. CDR3 sequence reads: CASAADPSSYNEQFF. The CDR3 coding sequence is TGCGCCAGCGCAGCAGATCCTAGCTCCTACAATGAGCAGTTCTTC.

Only a few counts were recorded for this clonotype. The chain joins TRBV29-1 to TRBJ2-2, with TRBD2 as a possible D gene (7 bases). Trimming pared 7 bases from V and 4 bases from J, leaving 16 bases between. This CDR3 has 14 residues. Germline V gene lookup returns CDR1 SQVTM and CDR2 ANQGSEA. DNA for the CDR3: TGCAGCGCTTCCGGGGGGCTGGGCACCGGGGAGCTGTTTTTT. It yields the protein CSASGGLGTGELFF.

This clonotype has just a few counts. J is TRBJ2-1 and V is TRBV7-7, with D possibly matching TRBD2 (5 bases). The ends were cut back, 1 base at V and 9 bases at J, with 16 bases in the middle. CDR3 length: 15 amino acids. Germline assignment: CDR1 SSHAT and CDR2 FNYEAQ (reference sequence). The CDR3 protein is CASSLGNSGAGEQFF. CDR3 nucleotides: TGTGCCAGCAGCTTAGGGAACAGCGGAGCCGGTGAGCAGTTCTTC.

Worth noting for this clonotype: Sequence at one end of the junction differs from germline and may be a read error. The chain couples TRBV27 to TRBJ2-4; TRBD2 agrees at 10 bases. Germline V lookup: CDR1 MNHEY, CDR2 SMNVEV (reference sequence). The CDR3 has 16 residues. The CDR3 DNA reads TGTGCCAGCAGTTTTCTAGCGGGGGACCATAGAAACATTCTGTACTTC. Translated, it gives CASSFLAGDHRNILYF.

The J gene is TRBJ1-1, the V gene TRBV4-1; perhaps TRBD1 as D (5 bases). Germline V gene lookup returns CDR1 MGHRA and CDR2 YSYEKL. CDR3 size: 14 residues. Trimming took 0 bases from V and 5 from J, leaving 10 bases between them. The CDR3 coding sequence is TGCGCCAGCAGCCAAGATTGGCAGGGTACTGAAGCTTTCTTT. The encoded protein is CASSQDWQGTEAFF.

V gene TRBV7-7 combines with J gene TRBJ2-5; D is unclear. There are 14 residues in the CDR3. CDR1 is SSHAT and CDR2 is FNYEAQ in the germline V gene (reference sequence). The V end was cut by 2 bases, the J end by 5 bases, with 12 bases between. CDR3 nucleotide sequence: TGTGCCAGCAGCTTAAACCCCGGTTGGGAGACCCAGTACTTC. Amino acid sequence: CASSLNPGWETQYF. Full variable domain (remainder filled in from reference TRBV7-7 and TRBJ2-5): GAGVSQSPRYKVTKRGQDVTLRCDPISSHATLYWYQQALGQGPEFLTYFNYEAQPDKSGLPSDRFSAERPEGSISTLTIQRTEQRDSAMYRCASSLNPGWETQYFGPGTRLLVL.

This clonotype appeared many times. DNA for the CDR3: TGTGCCAGCAGTCGCGACAGGGGACGGGAGACCCAGTACTTC. Protein product: CASSRDRGRETQYF. The rearrangement joins TRBV6-6 to TRBJ2-5; 8 nucleotides line up with TRBD1. V lost 5 bases, J lost 5 bases, and 7 bases stayed unmatched. CDR1 is MNHNY, CDR2 SVGAGI, per germline (reference sequence). CDR3 length equals 14 residues.

The V call is TRBV5-1, the J call TRBJ2-1; D possibly corresponds to TRBD1 (5 bases). CDR3 size: 13 residues. Germline V gene data show CDR1 as SGHRS and CDR2 as YFSETQ. V dropped 5 bases and J dropped 10 bases, with 16 bases sitting between them. In nucleotides, the CDR3 is TGCGCCAGCAGGATCGACAGCGCCCACGAGCAGTTCTTC. Residues: CASRIDSAHEQFF.

The sample holds a few counts of this clonotype. The chain recombines TRBV4-3 with TRBJ2-3, with 11 positions matching TRBD2. The CDR3 is 17 residues long. Germline CDR1 LGHNA, CDR2 YSLEER. Germline trimming cut 0 bases from V and 4 bases from J; bases unmatched to any gene: 6. This chain's CDR3 is CASSQEPLAGVPDTQYF. CDR3 bases: TGCGCCAGCAGCCAAGAGCCACTAGCGGGAGTACCAGATACGCAGTATTTT.

In its sample, this clonotype was seen a few times. This sequence joins TRBV7-3 and TRBJ2-2; a possible D gene is TRBD2 (5 bases). The germline V gene has CDR1 SGHTA and CDR2 FQGTGA. Between the trimmed V and J ends, which lost 5 bases and 7 bases, there was a span of 17 bases. The CDR3 has 15 residues. The chain's CDR3 is CASSPGVVKGGELFF. CDR3 coding DNA: TGTGCCAGCAGCCCCGGGGTAGTCAAGGGCGGGGAGCTGTTTTTT.

This rearrangement joins TRBV18 to TRBJ1-2; 8 bases are a match to TRBD1. CDR1 KGHSH and CDR2 LQKENI come from the germline V gene. The trim removed 2 bases at V and 7 bases at J, leaving 6 bases unmatched. There are 14 residues in the CDR3. The CDR3 loop is CASSPGQGETGYTF. For the CDR3, the DNA is TGTGCCAGCTCACCAGGACAGGGTGAAACTGGCTACACCTTC.